Presented here are 4 T cell receptor beta chains from one specimen sequenced in a study of cytomegalovirus exposure and HLA in healthy donors. The PCR used 60 Vbeta and 13 Jbeta primers. Repertoires were generated with immunoSEQ multiplex PCR, while TCRdb's copy carries only in-frame clones and drops some. The sample is made up of about 60,000 clones, and the top ten hold 2.1% of it. The sample taken for sequencing was PBMCs. The origin of the receptors is a woman under 30 in good health and CMV-seronegative.

The chain carries TRBV9 and TRBJ1-2; 7 bases match TRBD1. CDR3 length equals 14 residues. Per the germline V gene, CDR1 is SGDLS and CDR2 is YYNGEE. Trimming removed 0 bases from V and 4 bases from J; junction bases left unmatched: 3. The CDR3 is CASSVEGAGYGYTF. The CDR3 DNA is TGTGCCAGCAGCGTAGAGGGGGCCGGCTATGGCTACACCTTC.

DNA of the CDR3: TGCGCCAGCAGCCTCTCCCCTCAGGGTAACTATGGCTACACCTTC. Translation: CASSLSPQGNYGYTF. The V gene is TRBV5-1, the J gene TRBJ1-2, with a weak D call TRBD1 (5 bases). Germline V gene lookup returns CDR1 SGHRS and CDR2 YFSETQ. The V gene lost 4 bases and the J gene lost 1 base, with 14 bases spanning the gap. The CDR3 runs 15 residues.

The chain uses TRBV27 and TRBJ1-2, with TRBD1 matching over 9 bases. This CDR3 region has 14 residues. Germline loops: CDR1 MNHEY, CDR2 SMNVEV (reference sequence). V was pared by 4 bases and J by 1 base, with 1 base of the junction left unmatched. The DNA of the CDR3 is TGTGCCAGCAGTTCGGACAGGGGTAACTATGGCTACACCTTC. Amino acid sequence: CASSSDRGNYGYTF.

The chain uses TRBV5-4 and TRBJ2-7, with a weak D call TRBD1 (6 bases). Germline-derived CDR1 and CDR2 are SGHNT and YYREEE (reference sequence). The CDR3 contains 15 residues. The V end lost 1 base, the J end lost 0 bases, and 11 bases lay between the germline ends. Here the CDR3 reads CASSLPGVGSYEQYF. CDR3 nucleotide sequence: TGTGCCAGCAGCTTGCCAGGGGTCGGCTCCTACGAGCAGTACTTC.